This TCR beta chain was recovered during a study of siplizumab effects on memory and regulatory T cells. Findings of the study overall: It seemed that naive T cells were more diverse than memory cells and were major contributors to the alloresponse. Assignment to unstimulated subsets succeeded for only a minor fraction of the alloreactive clones. For mappable alloreactive CD4+ clones, the mean Treg-derived fraction was about 69% with siplizumab and approximately 30% in controls. Assignment of a naive or memory phenotype failed for roughly 80-96% of the proliferating CD4+ or CD8+ clones.

Comments on this clone: Its antigen is unidentified.

Trimming shortened V by 1 base and J by 1 base, and 1 base separated the two germline ends. The CDR3 length is 12 residues. Germline V gives CDR1 LGHNT, CDR2 FRNRAP. Repertoires were generated with immunoSEQ multiplex PCR, while TCRdb's copy carries only in-frame clones and drops some. The profile shows approximately 94,000 clones, 75% to 95% of them singletons. Sample: CD4+ T cells sorted from blood. V usage is TRBV12-5 and J usage is TRBJ1-1; D is unresolved. The clonotype originates from a human donor in good health. The CDR3 DNA sequence: TGTGCTAGTGGTTTGGAGAACACTGAAGCTTTCTTT. This codes for CASGLENTEAFF.